A single sample is the source of the 6 T cell receptor beta chains below, sequenced in a study of OX40 agonist ivuxolimab in advanced cancers. TCRdb's table, derived via immunoSEQ multiplex PCR, lists solely in-frame clones and lacks some. The table has roughly 70,000 clones, 75% to 90% seen once. The specimen comprised CD4+ or CD8+ T cells sorted from blood, sampled in a trial of the OX40 agonist ivuxolimab. These receptors were obtained from an adult with an advanced solid tumor such as melanoma, head and neck, liver or kidney cancer.

The CDR3 DNA sequence: TGTGCCATCAGTGAGTCGGTCAGAGGAGGCGAGCAGTACGTC. Translated, it gives CAISESVRGGEQYV. The gene calls are TRBV10-3 and TRBJ2-7, with D possibly being TRBD2 (5 bases). This CDR3 region has 14 residues. V was pared by 0 bases and J by 6 bases, with 12 bases between. Germline lookup yields CDR1 ENHRY and CDR2 SYGVKD.

This chain joins TRBV9 and TRBJ2-2; D perhaps matches TRBD2 (6 bases). CDR3 length: 14 amino acids. In germline, CDR1 is SGDLS, CDR2 YYNGEE. The V and J ends lost 6 bases and 8 bases respectively, with 17 bases between them. The CDR3 reads CASNVGDSIGELFF. Written as DNA, the CDR3 is TGTGCCAGCAATGTCGGGGACTCAATTGGGGAGCTGTTTTTT.

The chain uses TRBV5-5 and TRBJ2-5; weak D call: TRBD2 (6 bases). The CDR3 sequence is 14 residues long. V dropped 0 bases and J dropped 5 bases, with 11 bases sitting between them. Germline CDR1 and CDR2: SGHKS and YYEKEE (reference sequence). Here the CDR3 reads CASSLVGSFETQYF. CDR3 nucleotides: TGTGCCAGCAGCTTGGTCGGGAGTTTTGAGACCCAGTACTTC.

This chain connects TRBV5-4 to TRBJ2-1; no definite D call. The germline CDR1 and CDR2 sequences are SGHNT and YYREEE (reference sequence). The CDR3 is 13 residues long. V was pared by 3 bases and J by 8 bases, with 12 bases between. The CDR3 loop is CASSSIGYYEQFF. The CDR3 DNA sequence: TGTGCCAGCAGCTCCATAGGATACTATGAGCAGTTCTTC.

The CDR3 DNA follows: TGTGCCAGCAGCTTGGAACGTCTAGTGTCAAGCGAGCAGTACTTC. Encoded protein: CASSLERLVSSEQYF. This rearrangement joins TRBV5-6 to TRBJ2-7; D not resolved. Germline V gene data show CDR1 as SGHDT and CDR2 as YYEEEE. This CDR3 is built from 15 residues. The V and J ends lost 0 bases and 6 bases respectively, with 16 bases between them.

In this sample, this clone turned up once. This sequence joins TRBV13 and TRBJ2-2, with 9 bases that match TRBD1. This CDR3 is 14 amino acids long. Germline-derived CDR1 and CDR2 are PRHDT and FYEKMQ (reference sequence). The junction had 6 bases not matched to a gene; V was cut back by 7 bases and J by 6 bases. The CDR3 loop reads CASKRTGESGELFF. CDR3 in DNA: TGTGCCAGCAAACGGACAGGGGAATCCGGGGAGCTGTTTTTT.